Described below is a single T cell receptor (beta chain) sequence and its context. The method was immunoSEQ multiplex PCR; TCRdb's version includes in-frame clones alone and lacks a portion of them. The table includes around 150,000 clones, roughly 85% detected once. The record originates from a study of T cell responses to AZD1222 COVID-19 vaccine. Looked up from germline, CDR1 is SGHTA and CDR2 is FQGNSA. The CDR3 loop spans 13 amino acids. V was shortened by 5 bases and J by 8 bases, with 15 bases between the two germline ends. The sequence was obtained from an adult who received the MenACWY meningococcal vaccine as a control. The sample in question was peripheral blood, obtained 28 days after the second dose of the MenACWY control vaccine. The rearrangement joins TRBV7-2 to TRBJ1-2; D not resolved. The CDR3 DNA reads TGTGCCAGCAGCCCCGACCCGCTTAGGGGCTACACCTTC. It is translated as CASSPDPLRGYTF.